What follows describes a single T cell receptor beta chain. The antigen is unknown. PCR primers comprised 60 Vbeta and 13 Jbeta primers. The protocol was immunoSEQ multiplex PCR, while the TCRdb copy is restricted to in-frame clones and leaves out a portion. The sample consists of roughly 150,000 clones, approximately 80% of them appearing once. Germline V gene data show CDR1 as MNHEY and CDR2 as SVGAGI. This CDR3 spans 15 amino acids. The V gene lost 10 bases and the J gene lost 1 base, with 14 bases spanning the gap. The sample belongs to a study of cytomegalovirus exposure and HLA in healthy donors. Points from the study as a whole: At a 0.05 false discovery rate, a later analysis found some 17,000 TCR beta sequences to be associated with HLA alleles. Sequencing depth across donors, presence/absence analyses assumed, was roughly uniform. In a later analysis, an Asian-associated ancestry cluster reportedly showed fewer N-insertions than the roughly 730-donor mean.

V and J are TRBV6-5 and TRBJ2-6, with D possibly being TRBD2 (7 bases). The source material was PBMCs. This receptor was taken from a boy aged 2-9 years in good health and CMV-seronegative. This chain's CDR3 is CATQGGGSGANVLTF. CDR3 sequence (DNA): TGTGCCACCCAAGGGGGGGGGTCTGGGGCCAACGTCCTGACTTTC.